This T cell receptor beta chain was recorded in a study of spatial heterogeneity in lung cancer. For the study at large: Sequenced follow-up PBMC samples came a median of approximately 2 years after resection, where available. The study consistently detected more beta-chain than alpha-chain sequences. Study-level points and caveats: Among blood samples, ubiquitous expanded tumor TCRs appeared more at resection than at follow-up.

Trimming removed 8 bases from V and 5 bases from J; junction bases left unmatched: 13. This CDR3 is 15 amino acids long. CDR1 and CDR2 (germline): PRHDT, FYEKMQ (reference sequence). MiXCR was run by TCRdb on the 5' RACE reads, yielding one entry per CDR3 protein. The data hold roughly 120,000 distinct CDR3 sequences, with more than 9% observed a single time. Turning to this clonotype: Antigen: not known.

The time point here: blood at routine non-recurrence follow-up after resection. TCRs were sequenced from unsorted whole RNA of tumor, nontumor lung or PBMC. The source was PBMCs, collected at follow-up. This sequence joins TRBV13 and TRBJ2-7, with 9 bases matching TRBD2. This clonotype originated in a male donor with early-stage non-small cell lung cancer. This CDR3 reads CASHVAGVLPHEQYF. CDR3 sequence (DNA): TGTGCCAGCCATGTAGCGGGGGTCCTTCCGCACGAGCAGTACTTC.